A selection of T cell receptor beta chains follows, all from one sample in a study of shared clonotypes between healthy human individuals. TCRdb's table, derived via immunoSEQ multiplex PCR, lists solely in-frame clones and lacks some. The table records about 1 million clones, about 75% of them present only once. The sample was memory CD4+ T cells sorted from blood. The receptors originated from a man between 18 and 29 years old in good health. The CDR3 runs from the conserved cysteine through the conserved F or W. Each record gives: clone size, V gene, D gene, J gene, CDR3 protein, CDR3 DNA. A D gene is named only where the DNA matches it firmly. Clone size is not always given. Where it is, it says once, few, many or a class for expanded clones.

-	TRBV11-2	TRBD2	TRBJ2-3	CASSLDGLAADTQYF	TGTGCCAGCAGCTTAGATGGACTAGCAGCGGATACGCAGTATTTT
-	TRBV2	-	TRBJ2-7	CASREDSYEQYF	TGTGCCAGCAGGGAAGACAGCTACGAGCAGTACTTC
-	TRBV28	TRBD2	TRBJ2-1	CASTPPGTSGKNEQFF	TGTGCCAGCACCCCCCCCGGGACTAGCGGGAAAAATGAGCAGTTCTTC
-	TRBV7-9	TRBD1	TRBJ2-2	CASSNSGGTGELFF	TGTGCCAGCAGCAACTCAGGGGGTACCGGGGAGCTGTTTTTT
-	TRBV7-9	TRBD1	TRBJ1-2	CASSRSGGGYTF	TGTGCCAGCAGCCGATCAGGGGGTGGCTACACCTTC
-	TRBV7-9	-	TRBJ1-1	CASRLPGRENTEAFF	TGTGCCAGCAGGCTTCCGGGACGGGAGAACACTGAAGCTTTCTTT
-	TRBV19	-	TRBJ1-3	CASSPETRNTIYF	TGTGCCAGTAGTCCTGAGACCCGAAACACCATATATTTT
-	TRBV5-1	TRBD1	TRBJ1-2	CASSETGDYGYTF	TGCGCCAGCAGCGAGACAGGGGACTATGGCTACACCTTC
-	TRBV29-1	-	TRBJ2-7	CSVGTGRVPYEQYF	TGCAGCGTTGGAACAGGGAGAGTCCCCTACGAGCAGTACTTC
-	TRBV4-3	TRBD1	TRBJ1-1	CASSHQTGVTEAFF	TGCGCCAGCAGCCACCAGACAGGGGTCACTGAAGCTTTCTTT
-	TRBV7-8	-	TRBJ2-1	CASSRQGGPPNEQFF	TGTGCCAGCAGCCGACAGGGAGGTCCTCCCAATGAGCAGTTCTTC
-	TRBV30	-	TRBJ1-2	CAWSVAGGYGYTF	TGTGCCTGGAGTGTAGCTGGCGGCTATGGCTACACCTTC
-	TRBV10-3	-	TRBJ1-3	CAISDRDLGGNTIYF	TGTGCCATCAGTGATAGGGATCTGGGTGGAAACACCATATATTTT
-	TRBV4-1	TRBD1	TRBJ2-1	CASSQGPTGGAYNEQFF	TGCGCCAGCAGCCAAGGTCCGACAGGGGGCGCCTACAATGAGCAGTTCTTC
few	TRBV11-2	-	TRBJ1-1	CASTLWGEAFF	TGTGCCAGCACCCTGTGGGGGGAAGCTTTCTTT
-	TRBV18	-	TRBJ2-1	CASSPDVAGLYDEQFF	TGTGCCAGCTCACCAGACGTGGCAGGCCTATACGATGAGCAGTTCTTC
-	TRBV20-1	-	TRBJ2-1	CSPLGNEQFF	TGCAGCCCTCTAGGGAATGAGCAGTTCTTC
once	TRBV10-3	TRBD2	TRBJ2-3	CAISEGLAGVGTDTQYF	TGTGCCATCAGTGAGGGACTAGCGGGAGTTGGCACAGATACGCAGTATTTT
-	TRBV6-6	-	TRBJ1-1	CASRRVMNTEAFF	TGTGCCAGCAGGAGGGTTATGAACACTGAAGCTTTCTTT
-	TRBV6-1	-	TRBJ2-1	CASSVANEQFF	TGTGCCAGCAGTGTGGCCAATGAGCAGTTCTTC
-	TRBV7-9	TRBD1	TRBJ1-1	CASSSDRQGASEAFF	TGTGCCAGCAGCTCCGACCGACAGGGGGCCTCTGAAGCTTTCTTT
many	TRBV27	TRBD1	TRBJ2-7	CASSLKGATFREYF	TGTGCCAGCAGTTTAAAGGGGGCGACTTTCAGGGAGTACTTC
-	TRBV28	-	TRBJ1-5	CASRPGGDVSAQHF	TGTGCCAGCAGACCGGGAGGCGACGTAAGTGCCCAGCATTTT
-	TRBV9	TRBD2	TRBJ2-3	CASSVGLAKTDTQYF	TGTGCCAGCAGCGTAGGACTAGCAAAGACAGATACGCAGTATTTT
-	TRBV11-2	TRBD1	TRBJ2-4	CASSSQGAVNIQYF	TGTGCCAGCAGCTCACAGGGGGCGGTGAACATTCAGTACTTC
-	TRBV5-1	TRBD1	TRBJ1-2	CASSATVTGNYGYTF	TGCGCCAGCAGCGCGACTGTGACAGGGAACTATGGCTACACCTTC
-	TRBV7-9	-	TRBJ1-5	CASSFGTRTNQPQHF	TGTGCCAGCAGCTTCGGGACACGGACTAATCAGCCCCAGCATTTT
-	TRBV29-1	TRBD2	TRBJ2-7	CSVGKVAGGPHEQYF	TGCAGCGTTGGAAAGGTAGCGGGAGGGCCACACGAGCAGTACTTC
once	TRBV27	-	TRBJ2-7	CASSFGGRIEQYF	TGTGCCAGCAGTTTTGGAGGGAGGATCGAGCAGTACTTC
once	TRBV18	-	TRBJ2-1	CASSPQGGNEQFF	TGTGCCAGCTCACCACAGGGGGGCAATGAGCAGTTCTTC
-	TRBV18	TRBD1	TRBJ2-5	CASSPDRAQETQYF	TGTGCCAGCTCACCAGACAGGGCGCAGGAGACCCAGTACTTC
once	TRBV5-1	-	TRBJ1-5	CASSLDSLSNQPQHF	TGCGCCAGCAGCTTGGACAGTCTGAGCAATCAGCCCCAGCATTTT
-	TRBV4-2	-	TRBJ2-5	CASSRQVAGETQYF	TGTGCCAGCAGCAGGCAGGTAGCCGGAGAGACCCAGTACTTC
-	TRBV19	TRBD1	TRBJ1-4	CASSRTGANEKLFF	TGTGCCAGTAGTCGGACAGGGGCTAATGAAAAACTGTTTTTT
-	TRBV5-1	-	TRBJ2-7	CASSSTMGEQYF	TGCGCCAGCAGCTCCACTATGGGGGAGCAGTACTTC
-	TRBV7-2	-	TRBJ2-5	CASSLGGREETQYF	TGTGCCAGCAGCTTAGGCGGTAGGGAAGAGACCCAGTACTTC
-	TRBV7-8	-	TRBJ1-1	CASSFGVRGTEAFF	TGTGCCAGCAGCTTCGGTGTCCGGGGCACTGAAGCTTTCTTT
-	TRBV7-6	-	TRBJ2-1	CASSQGLWNEQFF	TGTGCCAGCAGCCAGGGACTTTGGAATGAGCAGTTCTTC
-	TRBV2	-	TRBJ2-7	CASSEELGEQYF	TGTGCCAGCAGTGAGGAATTGGGGGAGCAGTACTTC
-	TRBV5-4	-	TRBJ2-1	CASSPGTFDRYNEQFF	TGTGCCAGCAGCCCTGGGACATTTGATCGGTACAATGAGCAGTTCTTC